This record covers a single TCR beta chain. Antigen specificity is unknown. This specimen comes from a study of PD-1 blockade in mismatch repair-deficient tumors. Points from the study as a whole: After pembrolizumab, tumor-resident clones rose rapidly, then generally contracted before radiologic responses.

The table came from immunoSEQ multiplex PCR; TCRdb's copy has only in-frame clones and leaves some out. The sample shows 80,000 to 130,000 clones, 82% of them seen only once. Every patient had mismatch repair deficiency by PCR or immunohistochemistry. TCR sequencing covered a few patients who responded to pembrolizumab. This clonotype originated in an adult with mismatch repair-deficient cancer. The source material was peripheral blood, sampled roughly 35 weeks after starting pembrolizumab.

The CDR3 loop is CASSSRTGGFEETQYF. The CDR3 DNA follows: TGTGCCAGCAGCTCGCGGACAGGGGGATTCGAAGAGACCCAGTACTTC. V gene TRBV11-3 combines with J gene TRBJ2-5; the match to TRBD1 covers 10 bases. Germline assignment: CDR1 SGHNT and CDR2 YENEEA. V lost 4 bases to trimming and J lost 3 bases; unmatched junction nucleotides: 8. CDR3 length: 16 residues.